This is a list of T cell receptor beta chains from one sample in a study of T cell responses to AZD1222 COVID-19 vaccine. Libraries were prepared by immunoSEQ multiplex PCR; TCRdb keeps only in-frame clonotypes and omits some of them. The sample has some 99,000 clones, roughly 90% seen once. The sample in question was peripheral blood, obtained 28 days after the second AZD1222 dose. Receptors were obtained from an adult who received the AZD1222 COVID-19 vaccine. Each CDR3 is given with its conserved first and last residue. A D gene is named only where the DNA matches it firmly. Expanded clones get a size class; other rows say once, few or many, or leave the size out.

>.|TRBV19|TRBJ2-7|13|.
TGTGCCAGTAGTATAGAAGTGGGCGGCAATCAACACTTC
CASSIEVGGNQHF
>TRBD2|TRBV5-1|TRBJ2-1|15|.
TGCGCCAGCAGCCTCGGGGGGGAGGCCTACAATGAGCAGTTCTTC
CASSLGGEAYNEQFF
>TRBD1|TRBV19|TRBJ1-5|13|.
TGTGCCAGTACGGGACAGGGGAATCAGCCCCAGCATTTT
CASTGQGNQPQHF
>.|TRBV2|TRBJ2-7|13|.
TGTGCCAGCAATATCGGCCGTGGGGACGAGCAGTACTTC
CASNIGRGDEQYF
>.|TRBV19|TRBJ1-4|14|.
TGTGCCAGTAGTGTCCGGGCCCATAATGAAAAACTGTTTTTT
CASSVRAHNEKLFF
>TRBD1|TRBV11-3|TRBJ2-3|14|.
TGTGCCAGCAGCGAGGGGGCTAGCACAGATACGCAGTATTTT
CASSEGASTDTQYF
>.|TRBV2|TRBJ2-7|15|.
TGTGCCAGCAGTGAAGGGGCTAGCGTCCCAATGTGGCAGTACTTC
CASSEGASVPMWQYF
>TRBD1|TRBV6-5|TRBJ2-7|14|.
TGTGCCAGCAGCTGGGGACAGGCCACCTACGAGCAGTACTTC
CASSWGQATYEQYF
>.|TRBV2|TRBJ1-3|12|.
TGTGCCAGCAGTGTACAGGAAAACACCATATATTTT
CASSVQENTIYF
>.|TRBV11-3|TRBJ2-5|13|.
TGTGCCAGCAGCTCAGGGGCCCAAGAGACCCAGTACTTC
CASSSGAQETQYF
>.|TRBV7-9|TRBJ1-2|16|.
TGTGCCAGCAGCTTAGGGGGGGTGGCAGGGACCTATGGCTACACCTTC
CASSLGGVAGTYGYTF
>.|TRBV27|TRBJ2-7|13|.
TGTGCCAGCGTACCGACCTCCCCCTACGAGCAGTACTTC
CASVPTSPYEQYF
>.|TRBV19|TRBJ1-6|16|many
TGTGCCAGTAGCCAGAGGACAGAAGTGTATAATTCACCCCTCCACTTT
CASSQRTEVYNSPLHF
>.|TRBV30|TRBJ1-2|13|once
TGTGCCTGGAGATGGAGCAATAACTATGGCTACACCTTC
CAWRWSNNYGYTF
>TRBD1|TRBV5-1|TRBJ1-2|14|.
TGCGCCAGCAGCTCTAGACAGGGGGCGTATGGCTACACCTTC
CASSSRQGAYGYTF
>.|TRBV12-5|TRBJ1-1|13|.
TGTGCTAGTGGTTTGGTAGCGAACACTGAAGCTTTCTTT
CASGLVANTEAFF
>.|TRBV29-1|TRBJ2-2|15|.
TGCAGCGTTGCCACAACAAGGCCGCGCCCCGGGGAGCTGTTTTTT
CSVATTRPRPGELFF
>.|TRBV7-3|TRBJ1-2|13|.
TGTGCCAGCAGCCCTGACGGAGACTATGGCTACACCTTC
CASSPDGDYGYTF
>TRBD1|TRBV5-1|TRBJ1-1|15|.
TGCGCCAGCAGCTCGTTACAGGGGGCGAACACTGAAGCTTTCTTT
CASSSLQGANTEAFF
>.|TRBV18|TRBJ2-7|14|.
TGTGCCAGCTCACCCCGGACCTATTCATGGGAGCAGTACTTC
CASSPRTYSWEQYF
>TRBD2|TRBV27|TRBJ2-7|18|.
TGTGCCAGCAGCACCCAAATGGCGGGAGGCCGACGGAACTACGAGCAGTACTTC
CASSTQMAGGRRNYEQYF
>.|TRBV14|TRBJ2-2|13|.
TGTGCCAGCAGCCTGGGTCGTTACGGGGAGCTGTTTTTT
CASSLGRYGELFF
>.|TRBV20-1|TRBJ1-1|11|.
TGCAGTGCTAGAAGGAACACTGAAGCTTTCTTT
CSARRNTEAFF
>TRBD2|TRBV7-9|TRBJ2-7|14|.
TGTGCCAGCAGCTTCGGGGGGAACTCCTACGAGCAGTACTTC
CASSFGGNSYEQYF
>.|TRBV15|TRBJ2-7|17|.
TGTGCCACCAGCAGAGCTCTAGACTCCAGGAGCTCCTACGAGCAGTACTTC
CATSRALDSRSSYEQYF
>.|TRBV12-5|TRBJ1-2|14|.
TGTGCTAGTGGACCCCTGCTCGGGGGCTATGGCTACACCTTC
CASGPLLGGYGYTF
>.|TRBV25-1|TRBJ1-4|15|.
TGTGCCAGCAGTGAAAAAATGGCAGGGAATGAAAAACTGTTTTTT
CASSEKMAGNEKLFF
>.|TRBV7-8|TRBJ2-1|13|.
TGTGCCAGCAGCTTACACGGGGACAATGAGCAGTTCTTC
CASSLHGDNEQFF
>.|TRBV5-1|TRBJ2-7|13|.
TGCGCCAGCAGCCAAGGAAGATCCTACGAGCAGTACTTC
CASSQGRSYEQYF
>.|TRBV5-1|TRBJ2-3|15|.
TGCGCCAGCAGCGGACTGGGCGAAACCACAGATACGCAGTATTTT
CASSGLGETTDTQYF
>.|TRBV11-3|TRBJ1-6|13|.
TGTGCCAGCAGCTTATTTGGGGATTCACCCCTCCACTTT
CASSLFGDSPLHF
>.|TRBV5-1|TRBJ1-1|15|.
TGCGCCAGCAGCTTGGCCCAGGGCATGGACACTGAAGCTTTCTTT
CASSLAQGMDTEAFF
>TRBD2|TRBV2|TRBJ2-2|15|.
TGTGCCAGCAGTGAATCGGGTAGCGGGAGTGGGGAGCTGTTTTTT
CASSESGSGSGELFF
>TRBD2|TRBV7-7|TRBJ2-7|15|.
TGTGCCAGCAGCAAGGGACTAGCGGGAGCGGATGAGCAGTACTTC
CASSKGLAGADEQYF
>TRBD2|TRBV14|TRBJ2-7|16|.
TGTGCCAGCAGCCAAGTTTCCAGCGGGAGGGCTTACGAGCAGTACTTC
CASSQVSSGRAYEQYF
>.|TRBV5-4|TRBJ1-1|16|.
TGTGCCAGCAGCTTGGGGGAGGCGGTTTTTCACACTGAAGCTTTCTTT
CASSLGEAVFHTEAFF
>.|TRBV4-2|TRBJ2-5|17|.
TGTGCCAGCAGCCAAGCGGTGATGGGCGCCGTTTCGGAGACCCAGTACTTC
CASSQAVMGAVSETQYF
>TRBD1|TRBV29-1|TRBJ2-4|13|.
TGCAGCGTCTCAAGACAGGGAGAAAACATTCAGTACTTC
CSVSRQGENIQYF
>.|TRBV10-3|TRBJ2-3|15|.
TGTGCCATCAGTGCACGTAGCGGTCTGCCAGATACGCAGTATTTT
CAISARSGLPDTQYF
>.|TRBV6-1|TRBJ1-1|13|.
TGTGCCAGCAGTGAAACGATACACCTTGAAGCTTTCTTT
CASSETIHLEAFF
>.|TRBV5-4|TRBJ1-3|12|.
TGTGCCAGCAGCTTAGACCGAAACACCATATATTTT
CASSLDRNTIYF
>.|TRBV30|TRBJ2-1|12|.
TGTGCCTGGAATACGGGAAACAATGAGCAGTTCTTC
CAWNTGNNEQFF
>.|TRBV7-8|TRBJ1-1|16|.
TGTGCCAGCAGCCGATTTGAGAGTAGTCCGAACACTGAAGCTTTCTTT
CASSRFESSPNTEAFF
>.|TRBV4-1|TRBJ2-1|15|.
TGCGCCAGCAGCCAAAACGGTTTACATTACAATGAGCAGTTCTTC
CASSQNGLHYNEQFF
>.|TRBV13|TRBJ2-1|15|once
TGTGCCAGCAGCTTCGGGCAGGGGGGCCATAATGAGCAGTTCTTC
CASSFGQGGHNEQFF
>.|TRBV6-5|TRBJ1-6|14|.
TGTGCCAGCAGTTCCGGGCCATATAATTCACCCCTCCACTTT
CASSSGPYNSPLHF
>TRBD2|TRBV4-1|TRBJ2-1|15|.
TGCGCCAGCAGCCAACCGGGACTAGCGCCCAATGAGCAGTTCTTC
CASSQPGLAPNEQFF